This TCR beta chain was profiled in a study of cytomegalovirus exposure and HLA in healthy donors. Remarks on this clone: Its antigen is still unknown.

Broader study findings: Reportedly, a later analysis found an Asian-associated ancestry cluster had fewer N-insertions than the roughly 700-donor mean.

PCR primers comprised 60 Vbeta and 13 Jbeta primers. Libraries were prepared by immunoSEQ multiplex PCR; TCRdb keeps only in-frame clonotypes and omits some of them. This table lists about 200,000 clones. Sequenced material: PBMCs. This receptor was taken from a girl aged 2 to 9 in good health and CMV-seropositive.

CDR3 sequence: CASSLGLVNNEQFF. CDR3 nucleotides: TGTGCCAGCAGCTTAGGACTAGTTAACAATGAGCAGTTCTTC. This chain uses TRBV7-9 with TRBJ2-1; weak D call: TRBD2 (6 bases). CDR3 length: 14 residues. V gave up 1 base and J gave up 5 bases, with 9 bases separating them. The germline V gene has CDR1 SEHNR and CDR2 FQNEAQ (reference sequence).